The 18 T cell receptor beta chains below all came from one sample that was sequenced in a study of T cell clonality in common variable immunodeficiency. General observations from the study: In common variable immunodeficiency, TCR beta chains reportedly carried fewer deletions and N-nucleotide insertions.

Profiling relied on immunoSEQ multiplex PCR, and the TCRdb table lists in-frame clones only, not all of them. This sample includes 25,000 to 35,000 clones with no singletons; its ten biggest clones take up approximately 31%. Their antigen targets remain unknown. Sequenced sample: peripheral blood mononuclear cells. Receptors originate from a human donor with common variable immunodeficiency.

This clone was seen repeatedly, ten times or more. The read comes to an end 3 residues before the CDR3 does, leaving the germline J gene to fill in the end. The gene calls are TRBV18 and TRBJ2-1, with 7 positions matching TRBD1. The germline V gene has CDR1 KGHSH and CDR2 LQKENI. The CDR3 has 14 residues. With V trimmed by 3 bases and J by 8 bases, 7 bases remained unmatched. The sequenced CDR3 bases are TGTGCCAGCTCACCGGCAGGGGGTAACGATGAG. Protein sequence: CASSPAGGNDE. The entire CDR3 is CASSPAGGNDEQFF.

This clone was seen only a few times. The read gets to within 3 residues of the CDR3 end, and the germline J gene fills in the rest. The chain carries TRBV7-2 and TRBJ1-4; a possible D gene is TRBD1 (5 bases). V lost 4 bases and J lost 5, with 11 bases in between. Germline lookup yields CDR1 SGHTA and CDR2 FQGNSA. CDR3 length: 14 amino acids. The DNA read from the CDR3 is TGTGCCAGCAGCTGGGAGGGGTCAAATGAAAAA. Translated, it gives CASSWEGSNEK. The CDR3 in full is CASSWEGSNEKLFF.

Comment on this clone: The read comes to an end 3 residues before the CDR3 does, leaving the germline J gene to fill in the end. The chain combines TRBV6-2 or TRBV6-3 with TRBJ2-3, with 11 bases lining up with TRBD2. The germline gives CDR1 MNHEY, CDR2 SVGEGT. The CDR3 has 14 amino acids. Trimming removed 6 bases from V and 2 bases from J; junction bases left unmatched: 1. CDR3 DNA (partial): TGTGCCAGCAGACTAGCGGGGGACACAGATACG. Protein: CASRLAGDTDT. The CDR3 reads in full as CASRLAGDTDTQYF.

This clone has just a few counts. The read comes to an end 3 residues before the CDR3 does, leaving the germline J gene to fill in the end. The rearrangement joins TRBV7-9 to TRBJ2-5, with D possibly matching TRBD1 (7 bases). Trimming left V 5 bases short and J 2 bases short, with 15 bases between. CDR3 length: 15 amino acids. Germline CDR1 is SEHNR and CDR2 is FQNEAQ (reference sequence). The covered CDR3 bases are TGTGCCAGCAGCAGGGGGGACAGCCCACAAGAGACC. Residues: CASSRGDSPQET. The complete CDR3 reads CASSRGDSPQETQYF.

This clone was seen a few times. The CDR3 end lies 3 residues beyond the end of the read and is filled in from the germline J gene. The chain links TRBV7-6 to TRBJ1-6; TRBD1 matches 7 bases. CDR1 is SGHVS and CDR2 is FNYEAQ in the germline V gene. The CDR3 totals 16 residues. J was trimmed by 6 bases and V by 5 bases; bases with no gene match: 10. The CDR3 sequence is CASSQSPTGTNSPLHF. The covered CDR3 bases are TGTGCCAGCAGCCAAAGTCCGACAGGGACTAATTCACCC.

Comments on this clone: The CDR3 extends 3 residues past the end of the read, so its final part is completed from the germline J gene. The V gene is TRBV19, the J gene TRBJ1-5; 7 bases are a match to TRBD1. Germline loops: CDR1 LNHDA, CDR2 SQIVND (reference sequence). The CDR3 is 15 amino acids. With 7 bases clipped from V and 0 bases from J, the junction kept 6 bases outside the gene matches. CDR3 sequence: CASTPTGYSNQPQHF. CDR3 DNA, as far as it was read: TGTGCCAGTACACCGACAGGGTATAGCAATCAGCCC.

Worth noting for this clone: The DNA ends 3 residues before the CDR3 does, and the rest of the CDR3 is filled in from the germline J gene. V is TRBV13 and J is TRBJ2-3; 10 nucleotides agree with TRBD2. The germline V gene encodes CDR1 PRHDT and CDR2 FYEKMQ (reference sequence). The CDR3 runs to 16 residues. Trimming took 5 bases from V and 2 from J; bases not matched to a gene: 7. This chain's CDR3 is CASSASLAGNTDTQYF. The CDR3 DNA, read in part, is TGTGCCAGCAGCGCCTCACTAGCGGGAAACACAGATACG.

This clone was seen a few times. Read coverage stops 3 residues before the CDR3 terminus; the germline J gene supplies the remainder. The chain links TRBV30 to TRBJ1-2; 10 nucleotides agree with TRBD1. Germline-derived CDR1 and CDR2 are GTSNPN and SVGIG (reference sequence). J lost 5 bases, V lost 7 bases, and 4 bases had no gene match. The CDR3 runs to 12 residues. CDR3 sequence reads: CALRTGGYGYTF. The part of the CDR3 DNA that was read is TGTGCCTTAAGGACAGGGGGATATGGC.

This clone was counted many times. The CDR3 end falls 3 residues outside the read, so it is completed with the germline J gene. The chain carries TRBV20-1 and TRBJ1-1; D ambiguous. The V end lost 3 bases, the J end lost 1 base, and 6 bases lay between the germline ends. Germline loops: CDR1 DFQATT, CDR2 SNEGSKA (reference sequence). The CDR3 is made up of 12 amino acids. The DNA read from the CDR3 is TGCAGTGCTAGTCGTCCGAACACTGAA. Its translation: CSASRPNTE. The entire CDR3 is CSASRPNTEAFF.

This clone was seen ten or more times. The read stops 3 residues short of the end of the CDR3; the missing end is completed from the germline J gene. The V and J genes are TRBV18 and TRBJ2-2; 14 nucleotides align to TRBD2. The CDR3 has 17 residues. V lost 5 bases and J lost 1; bases outside the gene matches: 3. CDR1 and CDR2 (germline): KGHSH, LQKENI. CDR3 bases read: TGTGCCAGCTCATCGGGACTAGCGGGGGAGAACACCGGGGAG. This encodes CASSSGLAGENTGE. The CDR3 reads in full as CASSSGLAGENTGELFF. Full variable domain (missing parts from reference TRBV18 and TRBJ2-2): NAGVMQNPRHLVRRRGQEARLRCSPMKGHSHVYWYRQLPEEGLKFMVYLQKENIIDESGMPKERFSAEFPKEGPSILRIQQVVRGDSAAYFCASSSGLAGENTGELFFGEGSRLTVL.

The CDR3 region is CSARGGQAMRSPLHF. CDR3 DNA (partial): TGCAGTGCTAGAGGGGGACAGGCGATGAGATCACCC. The V gene is TRBV20-1, the J gene TRBJ1-6, with 8 bases matching TRBD1. Coverage ceases 3 residues before the CDR3 finishes, and the germline J gene fills in the end. The germline V gene encodes CDR1 DFQATT and CDR2 SNEGSKA (reference sequence). The CDR3 totals 15 residues. J lost 10 bases, V lost 1 base, and 9 bases had no gene match.

The sample holds a few counts of this clone. CDR3 DNA (partial): TGTGCCAGCAGTTACGGTGCGGGGGGGCCTTCGGAGACC. Translating gives CASSYGAGGPSET. The whole CDR3 sequence reads CASSYGAGGPSETQYF. J is TRBJ2-5 and V is TRBV6-2 or TRBV6-3; TRBD2 agrees at 9 bases. The CDR3 goes on 3 residues after the read ends, and that part is filled in from the germline J gene. Germline lookup yields CDR1 MNHEY and CDR2 SVGEGT. This CDR3 spans 16 amino acids. The V gene end was trimmed by 2 bases and the J gene end by 5 bases; junction bases not matched to a gene: 9.

With regard to this clone: The CDR3 end is not reached by the read, which stops 3 residues before it; the germline J gene fills it in. V and J are TRBV7-8 and TRBJ1-2, with D possibly being TRBD1 (5 bases). The V and J ends lost 5 bases and 6 bases respectively, with 10 bases between them. The CDR3 loop spans 12 amino acids. CDR1 is SGHVS, CDR2 FQNEAQ, per germline. The covered CDR3 bases are TGTGCCAGCAGCGAGGGGACTGATGGC. Its protein is CASSEGTDG. The entire CDR3 reads CASSEGTDGYTF.

This clone was detected ten times or more. The read stops 3 residues short of the end of the CDR3; the missing end is completed from the germline J gene. V and J are TRBV7-9 and TRBJ1-2; D call uncertain. Germline values: CDR1 SEHNR, CDR2 FQNEAQ (reference sequence). V was trimmed by 5 bases and J by 6 bases, leaving 10 bases between them. The CDR3 sequence is 12 residues long. CDR3 bases read: TGTGCCAGCAGCCAACCTTTAGATGGC. This codes for CASSQPLDG. The full CDR3 reads CASSQPLDGYTF. The whole variable domain, remainder taken from reference TRBV7-9 and TRBJ1-2, is DTGVSQNPRHKITKRGQNVTFRCDPISEHNRLYWYRQTLGQGPEFLTYFQNEAQLEKSRLLSDRFSAERPKGSFSTLEIQRTEQGDSAMYLCASSQPLDGYTFGSGTRLTVV.

Comments on this clone: The CDR3 end is not reached by the read, which stops 3 residues before it; the germline J gene fills it in. The same CDR3 can be traced to other DNA sequences in this sample. The J gene is TRBJ2-3, the V gene TRBV7-9; 14 nucleotides agree with TRBD2. The CDR3 has 15 amino acids. The V gene's germline CDR1 is SEHNR and CDR2 FQNEAQ (reference sequence). The J segment lost 5 bases and the V segment lost 5 bases, leaving 3 bases of the junction unmatched. CDR3 bases read: TGTGCCAGCAGCAGACTAGCGGGGGGGAGAGATACG. It encodes CASSRLAGGRDT. The complete CDR3 sequence is CASSRLAGGRDTQYF.

This clone showed up many times. The CDR3 goes on 3 residues after the read ends, and that part is filled in from the germline J gene. The chain is built from TRBV2 and TRBJ2-3; 9 bases map to TRBD2. Germline V gene lookup returns CDR1 SNHLY and CDR2 FYNNEI. The V and J ends lost 3 bases and 8 bases, in that order; junction bases with no gene match: 12. The CDR3 sequence is 16 residues long. CDR3 region: CASSDRLAALLSTQYF. The sequenced CDR3 bases are TGTGCCAGCAGTGACCGACTAGCGGCCCTTCTGAGTACG. The whole variable domain, remainder taken from reference TRBV2 and TRBJ2-3, is EPEVTQTPSHQVTQMGQEVILRCVPISNHLYFYWYRQILGQKVEFLVSFYNNEISEKSEIFDDQFSVERPDGSNFTLKIRSTKLEDSAMYFCASSDRLAALLSTQYFGPGTRLTVL.

CDR3 bases read: TGTGCCAGCAGCGCGGAGTACGGGACAGCTTTACAAGAGACC. Translating it yields CASSAEYGTALQET. The complete CDR3 reads CASSAEYGTALQETQYF. The chain combines TRBV2 with TRBJ2-5; the match to TRBD1 covers 7 bases. The CDR3 extends 3 residues past the end of the read, so its final part is completed from the germline J gene. V shed 6 bases, J shed 2 bases, and the junction held 15 bases outside the gene matches. The CDR3 is 17 residues long. Germline CDR1 reads SNHLY; CDR2 reads FYNNEI.

This clone was seen ten or more times. The CDR3 goes on 3 residues after the read ends, and that part is filled in from the germline J gene. The genes are TRBV5-5 and TRBJ2-3; TRBD1 might be the D (6 bases). This CDR3 is 15 amino acids long. Germline CDR1 and CDR2: SGHKS and YYEKEE (reference sequence). V was clipped by 4 bases and J by 3 bases, with 15 bases between them. CDR3 bases read: TGTGCCAGCAGCCGAGGCCCGACAGGAACAGATACG. Protein sequence: CASSRGPTGTDT. The entire CDR3 is CASSRGPTGTDTQYF.